This is a list of T cell receptor beta chains from one sample in a study of T cells after yellow fever vaccination. Using its own MiXCR run on the 5' RACE reads, TCRdb lists one record per CDR3 protein. The sample has 45,000 to 60,000 distinct CDR3 sequences; about 6.3% are singletons. Sequenced material: CD8+ T cells not binding an NS4B(214-222) dextramer, sorted from PBMCs, taken more than 35 days after the first yellow fever vaccination. The origin of the receptors is a man between 18 and 29 years old who received the YFV17D yellow fever vaccine. Both conserved end residues are part of each CDR3. Each record gives: J gene, D gene, V gene, clone size, CDR3 protein, CDR3 DNA. D genes are given only for firm matches. Clone size, where shown, is once, few, many, or a class for clones that have expanded.

TRBJ1-5 | NA | TRBV20-1 | NA | CSARDLLTEPNQPQHF | TGCAGTGCTAGAGATCTTTTGACAGAACCAAATCAGCCCCAGCATTTT
TRBJ2-5 | TRBD2 | TRBV9 | many | CASSGPSGLADAQETQYF | TGTGCCAGCAGCGGACCAAGCGGACTAGCAGATGCCCAAGAGACCCAGTACTTC
TRBJ2-7 | NA | TRBV12-5 | few | CASGLSTFWYEQYF | TGTGCTAGTGGTTTGTCGACGTTTTGGTACGAGCAGTACTTC
TRBJ1-3 | TRBD1 | TRBV28 | many | CASSFGQGMGNTIYF | TGTGCCAGCAGCTTCGGACAGGGGATGGGAAACACCATATATTTT
TRBJ1-3 | NA | TRBV6-5 | few | CASSYLTAGNTIYF | TGTGCCAGCAGTTACCTCACAGCTGGAAACACCATATATTTT
TRBJ2-5 | TRBD1 | TRBV4-1 | few | CASSQDRRDSYLRETQYF | TGCGCCAGCAGCCAAGACCGCCGGGACAGCTACCTACGAGAGACCCAGTACTTC
TRBJ2-3 | TRBD2 | TRBV11-2 | few | CASSLGLAGETRTDTQYF | TGTGCCAGCAGCTTAGGACTAGCGGGGGAGACCCGCACAGATACGCAGTATTTT
TRBJ2-5 | NA | TRBV27 | few | CASSFMAGAGETQYF | TGTGCCAGCAGCTTCATGGCGGGGGCGGGGGAGACCCAGTACTTC
TRBJ2-7 | NA | TRBV27 | NA | CASNQGSSYEQYF | TGTGCCAGCAACCAGGGCAGCTCCTACGAGCAGTACTTC
TRBJ1-1 | NA | TRBV6-1 | few | CASSSAGPQGYTEAFF | TGTGCCAGCAGTAGCGCCGGCCCACAGGGTTACACTGAAGCTTTCTTT
TRBJ2-3 | NA | TRBV5-1 | many | CASSNQLRFGPDTQYF | TGCGCCAGCAGCAACCAACTACGATTCGGGCCAGATACGCAGTATTTT
TRBJ1-1 | NA | TRBV7-2 | many | CASSLNPANTEAFF | TGTGCCAGCAGCTTAAACCCGGCGAACACTGAAGCTTTCTTT
TRBJ2-7 | NA | TRBV6-1 | NA | CATQTGIFGEQYF | TGTGCCACACAGACGGGGATCTTCGGCGAGCAGTACTTC
TRBJ1-6 | TRBD1 | TRBV19 | NA | CASSAHRDRVESPLHF | TGTGCCAGTAGTGCGCACCGGGACAGGGTCGAGTCACCCCTCCACTTT
TRBJ1-2 | NA | TRBV11-2 | NA | CASSYSPGSLYGYTF | TGTGCCAGCAGCTACTCTCCGGGTTCCCTCTATGGCTACACCTTC
TRBJ1-6 | NA | TRBV7-9 | few | CASSYPFGQNSPLHF | TGTGCCAGCAGCTACCCCTTTGGGCAAAATTCACCCCTCCACTTT
TRBJ2-7 | NA | TRBV7-9 | NA | CASSLDEGPYEQYF | TGTGCCAGCAGCTTAGACGAGGGGCCCTACGAGCAGTACTTC
TRBJ2-1 | NA | TRBV12-3/TRBV12-4 | few | CASSLVGSYNEQFF | TGTGCCAGCAGTTTAGTCGGCTCCTACAATGAGCAGTTCTTC
TRBJ1-2 | TRBD1 | TRBV7-2 | few | CASSLSADRGNYGYTF | TGTGCCAGCAGCTTATCTGCCGACAGGGGTAACTATGGCTACACCTTC
TRBJ2-3 | NA | TRBV7-3 | NA | CASSLTWGPTDTQYF | TGTGCCAGCAGCTTAACTTGGGGCCCCACAGATACGCAGTATTTT
TRBJ1-1 | TRBD1 | TRBV19 | NA | CASKISGTGNTEAFF | TGTGCCAGTAAGATTTCCGGGACAGGGAACACTGAAGCTTTCTTT
TRBJ2-1 | TRBD2 | TRBV18 | many | CASSPRDGGNEQFF | TGTGCCAGCTCACCCCGGGACGGGGGGAATGAGCAGTTCTTC
TRBJ2-2 | NA | TRBV15 | few | CATKNQGGGTGELFF | TGTGCCACCAAAAATCAGGGGGGGGGCACCGGGGAGCTGTTTTTT
TRBJ1-1 | TRBD1 | TRBV10-3 | few | CAIRRQGNTEAFF | TGTGCCATCAGGCGACAGGGAAACACTGAAGCTTTCTTT
TRBJ2-1 | NA | TRBV30 | NA | CAWSVSWAESNNEQFF | TGTGCCTGGAGTGTAAGTTGGGCGGAAAGCAACAATGAGCAGTTCTTC
TRBJ1-5 | NA | TRBV7-2 | many | CASSLSNQPQHF | TGTGCCAGCAGCCTAAGCAATCAGCCCCAGCATTTT
TRBJ1-1 | NA | TRBV4-1 | few | CASSPQDGNTEAFF | TGCGCCAGCAGCCCGCAAGATGGGAACACTGAAGCTTTCTTT
TRBJ2-1 | TRBD2 | TRBV10-1 | NA | CASSVRVGASGVYEQFF | TGCGCCAGCAGTGTTAGGGTGGGTGCTAGCGGGGTCTACGAGCAGTTCTTC
TRBJ2-5 | TRBD2 | TRBV3-1 | few | CASSPASGGNQETQYF | TGTGCCAGCAGCCCGGCTAGCGGGGGAAACCAAGAGACCCAGTACTTC
TRBJ2-5 | TRBD1 | TRBV29-1 | many | CSVDQTGIQETQYF | TGCAGCGTTGACCAGACAGGGATCCAAGAGACCCAGTACTTC
TRBJ2-5 | NA | TRBV28 | many | CASSFTVFSQETQYF | TGTGCCAGCAGTTTCACGGTTTTTAGTCAAGAGACCCAGTACTTC
TRBJ2-2 | TRBD1 | TRBV6-4 | many | CASSDGRGHSGELFF | TGTGCCAGCAGTGACGGCAGGGGGCATTCCGGGGAGCTGTTTTTT
TRBJ1-1 | TRBD1 | TRBV19 | NA | CASSTGTGGTEAFF | TGTGCCAGTAGTACCGGGACAGGGGGTACTGAAGCTTTCTTT
TRBJ2-2 | NA | TRBV5-1 | NA | CASSFGVMDTGELFF | TGCGCCAGCAGCTTTGGGGTTATGGACACCGGGGAGCTGTTTTTT
TRBJ2-1 | TRBD1 | TRBV9 | many | CASSVAGQGRNEQFF | TGTGCCAGCAGCGTAGCGGGACAGGGGAGGAATGAGCAGTTCTTC
TRBJ1-2 | NA | TRBV20-1 | many | CSAAWTEHYGYTF | TGCAGTGCAGCTTGGACAGAGCACTATGGCTACACCTTC
TRBJ1-1 | NA | TRBV14 | NA | CASSQVYADSRRTEAFF | TGTGCCAGCAGCCAAGTGTATGCGGACAGTCGAAGGACTGAAGCTTTCTTT
TRBJ2-1 | NA | TRBV3-1 | many | CASSQDGAIEQFF | TGTGCCAGCAGCCAAGATGGGGCTATTGAGCAGTTCTTC
TRBJ1-2 | TRBD1 | TRBV5-1 | NA | CASSVTRDRNGYGYTF | TGCGCCAGCAGCGTTACCCGGGACAGAAATGGCTATGGCTACACCTTC